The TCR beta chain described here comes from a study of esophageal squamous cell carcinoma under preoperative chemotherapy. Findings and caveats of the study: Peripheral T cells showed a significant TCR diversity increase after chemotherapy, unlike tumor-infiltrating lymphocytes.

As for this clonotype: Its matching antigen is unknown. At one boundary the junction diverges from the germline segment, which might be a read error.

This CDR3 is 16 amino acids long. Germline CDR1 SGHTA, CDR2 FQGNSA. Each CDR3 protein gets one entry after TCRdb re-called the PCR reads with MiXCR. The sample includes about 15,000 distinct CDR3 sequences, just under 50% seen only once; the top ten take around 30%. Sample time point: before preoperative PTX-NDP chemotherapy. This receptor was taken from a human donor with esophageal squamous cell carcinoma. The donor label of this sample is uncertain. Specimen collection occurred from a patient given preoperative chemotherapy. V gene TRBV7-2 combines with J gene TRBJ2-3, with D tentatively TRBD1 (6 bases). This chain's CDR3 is CASGSTGGRDTDTQYF. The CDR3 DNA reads TGTGCCAGCGGCTCAACTGGGGGCCGTGACACAGATACGCAGTATTTC.